Below, 17 T cell receptor beta chains from the same sample are listed, as sequenced in a study of vaccination effects on CD4 cells after COVID-19. This table comes from immunoSEQ multiplex PCR, and its TCRdb copy is limited to in-frame clones, with some not included. The sample includes 40,000 to 50,000 clones, under 70% seen only once; the top ten take 20% to 30%. For these receptors, no antigen is known. Antigen-specific CD4+ T cells expanded by the ViraFEST assay with viral peptide pools were then sequenced. Scientists isolated CD4+ T cells after an approximately 10-day culture period ended. Previously uninfected by SARS-CoV-2, the vaccine recipients also showed negative nucleocapsid antibodies. Sequencing used CD4+ T cells from PBMCs cultured with HCoV-OC43 spike peptides, obtained before COVID-19 vaccination. Documented subset: HCoV-OC43 spike overlapping peptide pool stimulation. The source of these receptors is a human donor who received a COVID-19 vaccine.

This sequence joins TRBV3-1 (or the pseudogene TRBV3-2) and TRBJ1-5; D unresolved. V lost 2 bases and J lost 2, with 4 bases in between. This CDR3 has 13 residues. Germline loops: CDR1 LGHDT, CDR2 YNNKEL (reference sequence). This CDR3 reads CASSQQGNQPQHF. CDR3 DNA sequence: TGTGCCAGCAGCCAACAGGGCAATCAGCCCCAGCATTTT.

The genes are TRBV10-3 and TRBJ2-7; unclear D gene. CDR1 and CDR2 from the germline V gene are ENHRY and SYGVKD. The CDR3 consists of 12 residues. V was pared by 2 bases and J by 3 bases, with 5 bases between. CDR3 sequence (DNA): TGTGCCATCAGTGAGGCGGACTACGAGCAGTACTTC. It encodes CAISEADYEQYF.

V is TRBV7-9 and J is TRBJ2-5; 9 nucleotides agree with TRBD1. V gave up 3 bases and J gave up 5 bases; unmatched junction bases: 7. Germline CDR1 is SEHNR and CDR2 is FQNEAQ (reference sequence). This CDR3 contains 15 residues. The CDR3 protein is CASSLGTGTGETQYF. The CDR3 DNA follows: TGTGCCAGCAGCTTGGGGACAGGGACAGGGGAGACCCAGTACTTC.

The chain carries TRBV7-2 and TRBJ2-3, with TRBD2 matching over 8 bases. V gave up 5 bases and J gave up 7 bases; unmatched junction bases: 8. The CDR3 runs 14 residues. From germline, CDR1 is SGHTA and CDR2 FQGNSA. The DNA for the CDR3 is TGTGCCAGCAGCATTAGCGGGGCGCTCTATACGCAGTATTTT. Translation gives CASSISGALYTQYF.

This chain joins TRBV4-2 and TRBJ1-1, with TRBD1 matching over 7 bases. The CDR3 runs to 16 residues. Trimming removed 0 bases from V and 7 bases from J; junction bases left unmatched: 11. Germline V gives CDR1 LGHNA, CDR2 YNFKEQ. The CDR3 DNA follows: TGTGCCAGCAGCCAAGAACAGGGGTCATTGTGGGGTGAAGCTTTCTTT. This gives the protein CASSQEQGSLWGEAFF.

CDR3 DNA: TGTGCCAGCAGCCCTTCCCCCGGGAGAGGCCCCTACGAGCAGTACTTC. Encoded protein: CASSPSPGRGPYEQYF. The chain links TRBV14 to TRBJ2-7; D perhaps matches TRBD2 (6 bases). Germline CDR1 is SGHDN and CDR2 is FVKESK. V shed 4 bases and J shed 2 bases, with 18 bases lying between them. This CDR3 spans 16 amino acids. Full variable domain (remainder filled in from reference TRBV14 and TRBJ2-7): EAGVTQFPSHSVIEKGQTVTLRCDPISGHDNLYWYRRVMGKEIKFLLHFVKESKQDESGMPNNRFLAERTGGTYSTLKVQPAELEDSGVYFCASSPSPGRGPYEQYFGPGTRLTVT.

This clone was seen once. The chain is built from TRBV7-2 and TRBJ1-2, with 7 bases identical to TRBD1. V shed 2 bases and J 7 bases; nucleotides not matched to a gene: 7. CDR1 is SGHTA and CDR2 is FQGNSA in the germline V gene. The CDR3 is 14 residues long. In nucleotides, the CDR3 is TGTGCCAGCAGCTTACTGCCGACAGGGTCTGGCTACACCTTC. Translation: CASSLLPTGSGYTF.

This chain links TRBV19 with TRBJ2-4, with 8 nucleotides matching TRBD2. This CDR3 is 16 amino acids long. After removal of 6 bases from V and 2 bases from J, the junction contained 9 bases not matched to a gene. Looked up from germline, CDR1 is LNHDA and CDR2 is SQIVND (reference sequence). The CDR3 DNA is TGTGCCAGTAGCGACCCGGGGGGGGTTACCAAAAACATTCAGTACTTC. Amino acids: CASSDPGGVTKNIQYF.

V is TRBV5-1 and J is TRBJ2-7; D gene ambiguous. The CDR3 is made up of 12 amino acids. Trimming took 5 bases from V and 0 from J, leaving 6 bases between them. CDR1 is SGHRS and CDR2 is YFSETQ in the germline V gene. The chain's CDR3 is CASRKSSYEQYF. The CDR3 nucleotides are TGCGCCAGCAGGAAAAGCTCCTACGAGCAGTACTTC. Variable domain in full (rest from reference TRBV5-1 and TRBJ2-7): KAGVTQTPRYLIKTRGQQVTLSCSPISGHRSVSWYQQTPGQGLQFLFEYFSETQRNKGNFPGRFSGRQFSNSRSEMNVSTLELGDSALYLCASRKSSYEQYFGPGTRLTVT.

The J gene is TRBJ1-2, the V gene TRBV6-2 or TRBV6-3, with D unresolved. This CDR3 is built from 17 residues. The V end lost 5 bases, the J end lost 2 bases, and 21 bases lay between the germline ends. In germline, CDR1 is MNHEY, CDR2 SVGEGT. The CDR3 DNA follows: TGTGCCAGCAGTCAGAGGTGGCGCTACGAGGCAAACTATGGCTACACCTTC. It yields the protein CASSQRWRYEANYGYTF.

This clone came up a few times. The chain combines TRBV27 with TRBJ2-1; no clear D gene. The CDR3 covers 15 residues. Trimming stripped 2 bases from V and 5 bases from J, with 13 bases between. Germline loops: CDR1 MNHEY, CDR2 SMNVEV (reference sequence). CDR3 loop: CASSLHGPIDNEQFF. The CDR3 DNA reads TGTGCCAGCAGTTTACACGGCCCAATTGACAATGAGCAGTTCTTC.

This clone was found a few times. The chain is built from TRBV28 and TRBJ1-2, with unresolved D. Deletions cut 2 bases from V and 6 bases from J, with 10 bases between. The CDR3 covers 13 residues. The germline V gene encodes CDR1 MDHEN and CDR2 SYDVKM. The CDR3 DNA reads as TGTGCCAGCAGTTTAGGGAGGGAGGATGGCTACACCTTC. Protein: CASSLGREDGYTF.

The table lists this clone with a few counts. The CDR3: CASSSTRGARNTEAFF. In nucleotides, the CDR3 is TGCGCCAGCAGCTCTACCCGAGGGGCAAGGAACACTGAAGCTTTCTTT. The chain employs TRBV5-1 and TRBJ1-1; possibly TRBD1 for D (5 bases). The CDR3 extends over 16 amino acids. V lost 3 bases, J lost 1 base, and 16 bases lay in between. Per germline, CDR1 SGHRS and CDR2 YFSETQ. Using reference TRBV5-1 and TRBJ1-1 for the parts outside the CDR3, the full variable domain is KAGVTQTPRYLIKTRGQQVTLSCSPISGHRSVSWYQQTPGQGLQFLFEYFSETQRNKGNFPGRFSGRQFSNSRSEMNVSTLELGDSALYLCASSSTRGARNTEAFFGQGTRLTVV.

This chain connects TRBV2 to TRBJ1-4, with D unresolved. The CDR3 is 14 residues long. V was pared by 0 bases and J by 6 bases, with 8 bases between. Per the germline V gene, CDR1 is SNHLY and CDR2 is FYNNEI. The DNA for the CDR3 is TGTGCCAGCAGTGAAGCGCTAGGCTATGAAAAACTGTTTTTT. This encodes CASSEALGYEKLFF.

The V call is TRBV6-1, the J call TRBJ1-6, with TRBD1 as a possible D gene (5 bases). The CDR3 length is 14 residues. Looked up from germline, CDR1 is MNHNS and CDR2 is SASEGT. Trimming took 2 bases from V and 7 from J, leaving 9 bases between them. The CDR3 coding sequence is TGTGCCAGCAGTGAATCTGGGGGAAATTCACCCCTCCACTTT. Encoded protein: CASSESGGNSPLHF.

J is TRBJ1-1 and V is TRBV25-1; 12 nucleotides agree with TRBD1. This CDR3 comprises 13 residues. Losses at the gene ends were 4 bases for V and 10 bases for J; bases not matched to a gene: 4. In germline, CDR1 is MGHDK, CDR2 SYGVNS. The CDR3 protein is CASSGRDRGRAFF. As DNA, the CDR3 is TGTGCCAGCAGTGGCCGGGACAGGGGGCGAGCTTTCTTT.

V gene TRBV6-2 or TRBV6-3 combines with J gene TRBJ1-2; TRBD1 matches at 7 bases. The junction had 11 bases not matched to a gene; V was cut back by 4 bases and J by 12 bases. CDR3 size: 13 residues. Germline V lookup: CDR1 MNHEY, CDR2 SVGEGT. The CDR3 spells CASSFRDRPGDTF. CDR3 coding DNA: TGTGCCAGCAGTTTCCGGGACAGACCGGGGGACACCTTC.